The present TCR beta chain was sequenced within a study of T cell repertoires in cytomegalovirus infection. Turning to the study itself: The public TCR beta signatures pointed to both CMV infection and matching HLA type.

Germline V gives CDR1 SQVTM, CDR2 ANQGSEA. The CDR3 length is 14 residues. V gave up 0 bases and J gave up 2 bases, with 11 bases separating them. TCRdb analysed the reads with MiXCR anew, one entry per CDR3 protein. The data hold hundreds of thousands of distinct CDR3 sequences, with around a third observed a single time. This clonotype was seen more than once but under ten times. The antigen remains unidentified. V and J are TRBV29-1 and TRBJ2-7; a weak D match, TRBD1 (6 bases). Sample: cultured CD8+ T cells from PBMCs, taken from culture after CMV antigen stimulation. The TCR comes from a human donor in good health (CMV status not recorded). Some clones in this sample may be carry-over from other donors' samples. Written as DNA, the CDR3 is TGCAGCGTTGAAGAGGCAGGGGTACCCTACGAGCAGTACTTC. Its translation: CSVEEAGVPYEQYF.